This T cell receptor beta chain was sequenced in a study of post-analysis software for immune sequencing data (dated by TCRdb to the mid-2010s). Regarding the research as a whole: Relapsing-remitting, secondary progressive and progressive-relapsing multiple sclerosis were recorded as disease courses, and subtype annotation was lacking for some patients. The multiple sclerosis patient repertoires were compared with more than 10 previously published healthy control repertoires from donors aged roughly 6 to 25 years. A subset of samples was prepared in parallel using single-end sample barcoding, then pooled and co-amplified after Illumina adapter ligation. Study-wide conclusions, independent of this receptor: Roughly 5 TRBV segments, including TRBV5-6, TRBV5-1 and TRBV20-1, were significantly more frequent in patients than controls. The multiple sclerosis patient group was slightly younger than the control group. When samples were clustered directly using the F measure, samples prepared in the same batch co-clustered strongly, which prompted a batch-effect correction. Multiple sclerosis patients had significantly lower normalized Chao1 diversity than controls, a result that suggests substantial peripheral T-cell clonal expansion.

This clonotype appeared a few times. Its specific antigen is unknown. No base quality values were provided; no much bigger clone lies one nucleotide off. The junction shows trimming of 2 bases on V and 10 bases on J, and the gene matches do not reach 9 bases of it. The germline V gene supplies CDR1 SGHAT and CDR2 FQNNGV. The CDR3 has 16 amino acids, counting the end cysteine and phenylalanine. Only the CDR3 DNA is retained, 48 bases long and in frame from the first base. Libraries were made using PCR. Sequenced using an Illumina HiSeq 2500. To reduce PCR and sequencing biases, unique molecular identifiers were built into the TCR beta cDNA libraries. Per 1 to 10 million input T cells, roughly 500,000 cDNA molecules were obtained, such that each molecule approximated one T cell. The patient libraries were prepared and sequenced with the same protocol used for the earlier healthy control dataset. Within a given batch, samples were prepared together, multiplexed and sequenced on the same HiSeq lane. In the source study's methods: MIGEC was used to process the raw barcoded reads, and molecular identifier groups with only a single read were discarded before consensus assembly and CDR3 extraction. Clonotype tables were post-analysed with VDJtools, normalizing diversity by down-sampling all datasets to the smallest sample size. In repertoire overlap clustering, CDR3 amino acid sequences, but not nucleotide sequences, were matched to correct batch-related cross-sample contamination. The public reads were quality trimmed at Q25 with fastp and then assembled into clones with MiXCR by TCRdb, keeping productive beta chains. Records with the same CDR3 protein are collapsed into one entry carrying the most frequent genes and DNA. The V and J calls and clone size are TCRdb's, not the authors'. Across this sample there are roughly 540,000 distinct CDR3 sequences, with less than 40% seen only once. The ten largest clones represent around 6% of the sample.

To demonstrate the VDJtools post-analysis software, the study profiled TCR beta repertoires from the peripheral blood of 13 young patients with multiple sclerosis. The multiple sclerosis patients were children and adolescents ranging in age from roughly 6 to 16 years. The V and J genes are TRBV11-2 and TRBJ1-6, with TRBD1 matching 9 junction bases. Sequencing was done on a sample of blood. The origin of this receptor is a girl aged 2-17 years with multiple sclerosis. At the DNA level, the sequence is TGTGCCAGCAGCTTATACAAACAGGGGGCAAGGTCACCCCTCCACTTT. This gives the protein CASSLYKQGARSPLHF.